The rows below give T cell receptor beta chains drawn from one sample of a study of cytomegalovirus exposure and HLA in healthy donors. Assay used: immunoSEQ multiplex PCR; TCRdb lists only in-frame clones, some missing. The sample carries tens of thousands of clones, 85% to 90% recorded once. Sequencing input: PBMCs. These receptor sequences come from a young man in good health and CMV-seronegative. CDR3s include the opening cysteine and the closing phenylalanine or tryptophan. The order of the fields is V gene, J gene, D gene, clone size, CDR3 protein, CDR3 DNA. D genes are given only for firm matches. Clone sizes are given selectively: once, few, many, or a class where the clone is expanded.

v_gene: TRBV9
j_gene: TRBJ2-5
d_gene: TRBD2
abundance: NA
CDR3aa: CASSPAGVGQETQYF
CDR3nt: TGTGCCAGCAGCCCAGCGGGAGTGGGGCAAGAGACCCAGTACTTC

v_gene: TRBV7-2
j_gene: TRBJ2-2
d_gene: TRBD2
abundance: NA
CDR3aa: CASSLLSSGSMGGELFF
CDR3nt: TGTGCCAGCAGCTTATTGTCTAGCGGGTCAATGGGCGGGGAGCTGTTTTTT

v_gene: TRBV30
j_gene: TRBJ1-4
d_gene: NA
abundance: NA
CDR3aa: CAWSVMGGANEKLFF
CDR3nt: TGTGCCTGGAGTGTAATGGGGGGGGCTAATGAAAAACTGTTTTTT

v_gene: TRBV11-1
j_gene: TRBJ1-1
d_gene: NA
abundance: NA
CDR3aa: CASSFWGLRDTEAFF
CDR3nt: TGTGCCAGCAGCTTTTGGGGTCTCAGGGACACTGAAGCTTTCTTT

v_gene: TRBV5-1
j_gene: TRBJ2-3
d_gene: NA
abundance: NA
CDR3aa: CASSLYDTQYF
CDR3nt: TGCGCCAGCAGCTTGTATGATACGCAGTATTTT

v_gene: TRBV6-5
j_gene: TRBJ1-2
d_gene: TRBD1
abundance: NA
CDR3aa: CASSEQGALDGYTF
CDR3nt: TGTGCCAGCAGTGAACAGGGGGCCTTGGATGGCTACACCTTC

v_gene: TRBV4-1
j_gene: TRBJ2-1
d_gene: TRBD2
abundance: once
CDR3aa: CASSQAASSGRGYNEQFF
CDR3nt: TGCGCCAGCAGCCAAGCGGCCTCAAGCGGGAGGGGTTACAATGAGCAGTTCTTC

v_gene: TRBV6-4
j_gene: TRBJ2-1
d_gene: NA
abundance: NA
CDR3aa: CASSTGSGPAGDEQFF
CDR3nt: TGTGCCAGCAGTACGGGAAGCGGGCCGGCTGGCGATGAGCAGTTCTTC

v_gene: TRBV28
j_gene: TRBJ2-5
d_gene: NA
abundance: NA
CDR3aa: CASPLGRVQETQYF
CDR3nt: TGTGCCAGCCCACTGGGGCGAGTCCAAGAGACCCAGTACTTC

v_gene: TRBV25-1
j_gene: TRBJ2-7
d_gene: NA
abundance: NA
CDR3aa: CASSEHYEQYF
CDR3nt: TGTGCCAGCAGTGAACACTACGAGCAGTACTTC

v_gene: TRBV18
j_gene: TRBJ2-2
d_gene: NA
abundance: NA
CDR3aa: CASSPPDFNTGELFF
CDR3nt: TGTGCCAGCTCACCGCCCGACTTCAACACCGGGGAGCTGTTTTTT

v_gene: TRBV7-8
j_gene: TRBJ1-2
d_gene: NA
abundance: NA
CDR3aa: CASSLVSGGAAYGYTF
CDR3nt: TGTGCCAGCAGCTTAGTATCAGGAGGGGCAGCTTATGGCTACACCTTC

v_gene: TRBV6-1
j_gene: TRBJ2-1
d_gene: TRBD1
abundance: once
CDR3aa: CATRTGVTNEQFF
CDR3nt: TGTGCCACGAGGACAGGGGTGACCAATGAGCAGTTCTTC

v_gene: TRBV6-5
j_gene: TRBJ2-7
d_gene: TRBD1
abundance: once
CDR3aa: CASKGRGYEQYF
CDR3nt: TGTGCCAGCAAGGGCAGGGGGTACGAGCAGTACTTC

v_gene: TRBV18
j_gene: TRBJ2-7
d_gene: NA
abundance: NA
CDR3aa: CASSPKEEQYF
CDR3nt: TGTGCCAGCTCACCGAAGGAGGAGCAGTACTTC

v_gene: TRBV29-1
j_gene: TRBJ2-3
d_gene: NA
abundance: NA
CDR3aa: CSALTDTQYF
CDR3nt: TGCAGCGCCCTCACAGATACGCAGTATTTT

v_gene: TRBV28
j_gene: TRBJ2-7
d_gene: TRBD1
abundance: NA
CDR3aa: CASSGIGQGKYEQYF
CDR3nt: TGTGCCAGCAGTGGGATAGGACAGGGAAAATACGAGCAGTACTTC

v_gene: TRBV28
j_gene: TRBJ1-1
d_gene: TRBD1
abundance: NA
CDR3aa: CASRHRGPTEAFF
CDR3nt: TGTGCCAGCAGACATAGGGGGCCTACTGAAGCTTTCTTT

v_gene: TRBV7-9
j_gene: TRBJ1-1
d_gene: NA
abundance: NA
CDR3aa: CASSLAGVNTEAFF
CDR3nt: TGTGCCAGCAGCTTAGCCGGAGTGAACACTGAAGCTTTCTTT

v_gene: TRBV6-1
j_gene: TRBJ1-5
d_gene: TRBD1
abundance: once
CDR3aa: CASVIRDRGTHF
CDR3nt: TGTGCCAGCGTCATCCGGGACAGGGGGACGCATTTT

v_gene: TRBV28
j_gene: TRBJ2-5
d_gene: NA
abundance: once
CDR3aa: CASSGRAETQYF
CDR3nt: TGTGCCAGCAGCGGGCGGGCCGAGACCCAGTACTTC

v_gene: TRBV28
j_gene: TRBJ1-2
d_gene: TRBD1
abundance: NA
CDR3aa: CASSRQGWTWSYGYTF
CDR3nt: TGTGCCAGCAGCCGACAGGGGTGGACGTGGTCCTATGGCTACACCTTC

v_gene: TRBV4-3
j_gene: TRBJ1-1
d_gene: TRBD1
abundance: NA
CDR3aa: CASSQETGGRSEAFF
CDR3nt: TGCGCCAGCAGCCAAGAAACAGGGGGACGGTCTGAAGCTTTCTTT

v_gene: TRBV4-2
j_gene: TRBJ2-1
d_gene: NA
abundance: once
CDR3aa: CASSQDSEGGYNEQFF
CDR3nt: TGTGCCAGCAGCCAAGATAGTGAGGGGGGGTACAATGAGCAGTTCTTC

v_gene: TRBV7-9
j_gene: TRBJ2-1
d_gene: NA
abundance: once
CDR3aa: CASSPRRSSYNEQFF
CDR3nt: TGTGCCAGCAGCCCAAGGAGGAGCTCCTACAATGAGCAGTTCTTC

v_gene: TRBV18
j_gene: TRBJ1-4
d_gene: TRBD1
abundance: NA
CDR3aa: CASSPRQGSTNEKLFF
CDR3nt: TGTGCCAGCTCACCCCGACAGGGGTCTACTAATGAAAAACTGTTTTTT

v_gene: TRBV7-3
j_gene: TRBJ2-7
d_gene: NA
abundance: NA
CDR3aa: CASSPPPRGSAYEQYF
CDR3nt: TGTGCCAGCAGCCCCCCACCTAGGGGATCCGCCTACGAGCAGTACTTC

v_gene: TRBV19
j_gene: TRBJ2-7
d_gene: TRBD2
abundance: NA
CDR3aa: CASSIAPRGSGPYEQYF
CDR3nt: TGTGCCAGTAGTATAGCCCCCCGGGGTAGCGGGCCCTACGAGCAGTACTTC

v_gene: TRBV18
j_gene: TRBJ1-3
d_gene: TRBD1
abundance: NA
CDR3aa: CASSHGQGFSGNTIYF
CDR3nt: TGTGCCAGCTCACACGGACAGGGATTTTCTGGAAACACCATATATTTT

v_gene: TRBV28
j_gene: TRBJ1-1
d_gene: NA
abundance: NA
CDR3aa: CASSGYQAGNTEAFF
CDR3nt: TGTGCCAGCAGTGGTTACCAGGCCGGGAACACTGAAGCTTTCTTT

v_gene: TRBV15
j_gene: TRBJ2-1
d_gene: NA
abundance: NA
CDR3aa: CATRRHRFVNEQFF
CDR3nt: TGTGCCACCAGGCGCCATCGATTTGTCAATGAGCAGTTCTTC

v_gene: TRBV28
j_gene: TRBJ2-6
d_gene: TRBD1
abundance: NA
CDR3aa: CASSATGAGANVLTF
CDR3nt: TGTGCCAGCAGTGCGACAGGGGCTGGGGCCAACGTCCTGACTTTC

v_gene: TRBV28
j_gene: TRBJ1-6
d_gene: NA
abundance: NA
CDR3aa: CASSLVGPGNSPLHF
CDR3nt: TGTGCCAGCAGTTTAGTGGGGCCTGGTAATTCACCCCTCCACTTT

v_gene: TRBV15
j_gene: TRBJ2-3
d_gene: NA
abundance: NA
CDR3aa: CATRGEGTQYF
CDR3nt: TGTGCCACCAGGGGAGAGGGTACGCAGTATTTT

v_gene: TRBV4-1
j_gene: TRBJ1-2
d_gene: NA
abundance: NA
CDR3aa: CASSQASTANYGYTF
CDR3nt: TGCGCCAGCAGCCAAGCGTCAACGGCTAACTATGGCTACACCTTC

v_gene: TRBV4-1
j_gene: TRBJ2-7
d_gene: NA
abundance: NA
CDR3aa: CASSQVDMGFTYEQYF
CDR3nt: TGCGCCAGCAGCCAAGTTGATATGGGCTTCACCTACGAGCAGTACTTC

v_gene: TRBV11-2
j_gene: TRBJ2-2
d_gene: TRBD2
abundance: NA
CDR3aa: CASSLGSGRPRDFRELFF
CDR3nt: TGTGCCAGCAGCTTAGGTAGCGGGAGACCCCGGGATTTCCGGGAGCTGTTTTTT

v_gene: TRBV7-8
j_gene: TRBJ2-3
d_gene: TRBD2
abundance: NA
CDR3aa: CASSFLSGQVLSTDTQYF
CDR3nt: TGTGCCAGCAGCTTTCTTAGCGGGCAGGTCCTAAGCACAGATACGCAGTATTTT

v_gene: TRBV5-4
j_gene: TRBJ2-1
d_gene: TRBD1
abundance: NA
CDR3aa: CASSLAGQGSDEQFF
CDR3nt: TGTGCCAGCAGCTTGGCAGGACAGGGATCCGATGAGCAGTTCTTC

v_gene: TRBV28
j_gene: TRBJ1-1
d_gene: NA
abundance: NA
CDR3aa: CASSLIREGAFF
CDR3nt: TGTGCCAGCAGTTTAATTAGGGAGGGAGCTTTCTTT

v_gene: TRBV5-4
j_gene: TRBJ2-5
d_gene: TRBD2
abundance: NA
CDR3aa: CASSSPVLAGVETQYF
CDR3nt: TGTGCCAGCAGCTCACCGGTACTAGCGGGAGTGGAGACCCAGTACTTC

v_gene: TRBV5-4
j_gene: TRBJ1-4
d_gene: NA
abundance: few
CDR3aa: CASSLAAGSEKLFF
CDR3nt: TGTGCCAGCAGCTTGGCCGCGGGTTCTGAAAAACTGTTTTTT

v_gene: TRBV9
j_gene: TRBJ2-3
d_gene: NA
abundance: NA
CDR3aa: CASSSGGGGTGTQYF
CDR3nt: TGTGCCAGCAGCTCCGGGGGCGGGGGAACGGGTACGCAGTATTTT

v_gene: TRBV11-3
j_gene: TRBJ2-3
d_gene: TRBD2
abundance: NA
CDR3aa: CASSSRAGARPDTQYF
CDR3nt: TGTGCCAGCAGCTCCCGAGCGGGAGCTAGGCCGGATACGCAGTATTTT

v_gene: TRBV28
j_gene: TRBJ2-7
d_gene: NA
abundance: NA
CDR3aa: CASSSPRPRLPPVQYF
CDR3nt: TGTGCCAGCAGTTCCCCCCGGCCGAGGCTACCTCCCGTGCAGTACTTC

v_gene: TRBV28
j_gene: TRBJ2-1
d_gene: TRBD1
abundance: NA
CDR3aa: CASSSIPGQGLTQFF
CDR3nt: TGTGCCAGCAGTTCGATACCGGGACAGGGTCTTACCCAGTTCTTC

v_gene: TRBV7-6
j_gene: TRBJ2-2
d_gene: NA
abundance: NA
CDR3aa: CASSLLAGADHTGELFF
CDR3nt: TGTGCCAGCAGCTTATTGGCTGGGGCTGATCACACCGGGGAGCTGTTTTTT

v_gene: TRBV10-2
j_gene: TRBJ1-2
d_gene: NA
abundance: NA
CDR3aa: CAVHWAAPSNYGYTF
CDR3nt: TGCGCCGTCCATTGGGCCGCTCCCTCCAACTATGGCTACACCTTC

v_gene: TRBV27
j_gene: TRBJ2-2
d_gene: TRBD2
abundance: NA
CDR3aa: CASRLAGGPSGELFF
CDR3nt: TGTGCCAGCAGACTAGCGGGAGGGCCGTCCGGGGAGCTGTTTTTT

v_gene: TRBV28
j_gene: TRBJ1-5
d_gene: TRBD1
abundance: NA
CDR3aa: CASSGTVLNQPQHF
CDR3nt: TGTGCCAGCTCCGGGACAGTTTTAAATCAGCCCCAGCATTTT

v_gene: TRBV9
j_gene: TRBJ2-1
d_gene: NA
abundance: NA
CDR3aa: CASSPRGNLWFNEQFF
CDR3nt: TGTGCCAGCAGCCCCCGCGGTAATTTATGGTTTAATGAGCAGTTCTTC

v_gene: TRBV25-1
j_gene: TRBJ2-7
d_gene: NA
abundance: NA
CDR3aa: CASSETMNYEQYF
CDR3nt: TGTGCCAGCAGTGAAACTATGAACTACGAGCAGTACTTC

v_gene: TRBV19
j_gene: TRBJ2-7
d_gene: TRBD1
abundance: once
CDR3aa: CASSDRGPNEQYF
CDR3nt: TGTGCCAGTAGCGACAGGGGGCCAAACGAGCAGTACTTC

v_gene: TRBV19
j_gene: TRBJ2-2
d_gene: NA
abundance: NA
CDR3aa: CASSQGRGAGELFF
CDR3nt: TGTGCCAGTAGCCAGGGGAGGGGCGCCGGGGAGCTGTTTTTT

v_gene: TRBV7-2
j_gene: TRBJ1-1
d_gene: NA
abundance: NA
CDR3aa: CASSLQENTEAFF
CDR3nt: TGTGCCAGCAGCTTACAGGAGAACACTGAAGCTTTCTTT

v_gene: TRBV7-9
j_gene: TRBJ2-3
d_gene: NA
abundance: NA
CDR3aa: CASSGVRERDTQYF
CDR3nt: TGTGCCAGCAGCGGGGTACGGGAACGAGATACGCAGTATTTT

v_gene: TRBV7-6
j_gene: TRBJ2-1
d_gene: TRBD1
abundance: NA
CDR3aa: CASSLAFRGLDEQFF
CDR3nt: TGTGCCAGCAGCTTAGCCTTTAGGGGGCTCGATGAGCAGTTCTTC

v_gene: TRBV28
j_gene: TRBJ1-2
d_gene: NA
abundance: NA
CDR3aa: CASSLGLNYGYTF
CDR3nt: TGTGCCAGCAGTTTGGGACTGAACTATGGCTACACCTTC

v_gene: TRBV18
j_gene: TRBJ2-5
d_gene: NA
abundance: NA
CDR3aa: CASSLGRQETQYF
CDR3nt: TGTGCCAGCTCACTCGGCAGGCAAGAGACCCAGTACTTC